These T cell receptor beta chains were read from a single sample in a study of PD-1 blockade in classical Hodgkin lymphoma. Method: immunoSEQ multiplex PCR; TCRdb's copy keeps in-frame clones and lacks some. The sample shows just under 65,000 clones, more than 80% of them seen only once. The source was peripheral blood mononuclear cells (PBMCs), collected before the fourth cycle of nivolumab. The receptors stem from a human donor with classical Hodgkin lymphoma. The CDR3 runs from the conserved cysteine through the conserved F or W. The D gene is left open where the match is weak. Clone size is stated in some rows and not others, as once, few, many or a class when expanded.

>TRBV5-5|.|TRBJ1-1|.
CASEAIGQHYTEAFF
TGTGCCAGCGAGGCGATAGGTCAGCATTACACTGAAGCTTTCTTT
>TRBV10-3|.|TRBJ1-5|.
CATQDGLTQPQHF
TGTGCCACCCAGGACGGACTTACTCAGCCCCAGCATTTT
>TRBV7-9|.|TRBJ2-4|.
CASSLGSPGRNIQYF
TGTGCCAGCAGCTTAGGTTCCCCAGGGCGAAACATTCAGTACTTC
>TRBV6-4|TRBD2|TRBJ2-3|.
CASSTSGVGGTQYF
TGTGCCAGCAGTACTAGCGGGGTAGGAGGTACGCAGTATTTT
>TRBV5-1|.|TRBJ2-5|.
CASSLVRPVPKGLGETQYF
TGCGCCAGCAGCTTGGTACGTCCAGTGCCAAAAGGCTTAGGGGAGACCCAGTACTTC
>TRBV5-5|TRBD1|TRBJ1-1|.
CASSTTGTGREAFF
TGTGCCAGCAGCACCACCGGGACAGGACGCGAAGCTTTCTTT
>TRBV25-1|.|TRBJ1-3|.
CASSARQAGNTIYF
TGTGCCAGCAGTGCCCGCCAGGCTGGAAACACCATATATTTT
>TRBV7-2|.|TRBJ1-5|.
CASSWDQGGNQPQHF
TGTGCCAGCAGCTGGGACCAAGGGGGCAATCAGCCCCAGCATTTT
>TRBV7-9|.|TRBJ2-7|.
CASSLKLGQVTYEQYF
TGTGCCAGCAGCTTAAAATTGGGCCAGGTCACCTACGAGCAGTACTTC
>TRBV6-1|.|TRBJ2-3|.
CASSEVSGGTDTQYF
TGTGCCAGCAGTGAAGTCTCAGGGGGCACAGATACGCAGTATTTT
>TRBV19|.|TRBJ2-7|once
CASSISGLISYEQYF
TGTGCCAGTAGTATCTCCGGACTGATCTCCTACGAGCAGTACTTC
>TRBV19|.|TRBJ2-7|.
CASSPLPEGLGEQYF
TGTGCCAGTAGTCCGCTTCCCGAGGGGCTCGGTGAGCAGTACTTC
>TRBV27|.|TRBJ2-2|.
CASSSYEGTGELFF
TGTGCCAGCAGTTCGTATGAAGGCACCGGGGAGCTGTTTTTT
>TRBV7-8|.|TRBJ2-7|.
CASSPSSYEQYF
TGTGCCAGCAGCCCGAGCTCCTACGAGCAGTACTTC
>TRBV6-1|.|TRBJ2-7|.
CASSGVQDTAYEQYF
TGTGCCAGCAGTGGGGTTCAGGACACTGCGTACGAGCAGTACTTC
>TRBV7-9|.|TRBJ1-2|.
CASSLNYGYTF
TGTGCCAGCAGCCTGAACTATGGCTACACCTTC
>TRBV5-1|TRBD2|TRBJ2-3|.
CASSLVVTSGGAGADTQYF
TGCGCCAGCAGCTTGGTCGTGACTAGCGGGGGGGCCGGGGCAGATACGCAGTATTTT
>TRBV19|.|TRBJ1-3|.
CASSAGSSGNTIYF
TGTGCCAGTAGTGCGGGAAGTTCTGGAAACACCATATATTTT
>TRBV30|.|TRBJ1-5|.
CAWSLGGQPQHF
TGTGCCTGGAGTCTGGGGGGTCAGCCCCAGCATTTT
>TRBV11-2|.|TRBJ1-2|.
CASSYTLGGWYGYTF
TGTGCCAGCAGCTACACGTTGGGGGGGTGGTATGGCTACACCTTC
>TRBV5-1|.|TRBJ1-2|.
CASSRSGDTGYTF
TGCGCCAGCAGCCGATCAGGGGACACAGGCTACACCTTC
>TRBV2|.|TRBJ1-2|.
CASSGPGKGYTF
TGTGCCAGCAGCGGTCCGGGAAAAGGCTACACCTTC
>TRBV13|.|TRBJ2-1|.
CASSLGKPEQFF
TGTGCCAGCAGCTTAGGGAAACCGGAGCAGTTCTTC
>TRBV4-2|TRBD2|TRBJ2-1|.
CASSPPGRGVYNEQFF
TGTGCCAGCAGCCCGCCCGGGCGGGGGGTATACAATGAGCAGTTCTTC
>TRBV4-1|.|TRBJ1-4|.
CASSSRGISNEKLFF
TGCGCCAGCAGCTCTAGGGGGATTTCTAATGAAAAACTGTTTTTT
>TRBV27|.|TRBJ1-1|.
CASSSRFSEAFF
TGTGCCAGCAGTTCCCGGTTTTCTGAAGCTTTCTTT
>TRBV27|.|TRBJ1-6|.
CASSFDQDSPLHF
TGTGCCAGCAGTTTTGATCAAGATTCACCCCTCCACTTT
>TRBV7-6|.|TRBJ2-3|.
CASSLGHHTGTDTQYF
TGTGCCAGCAGCTTGGGACACCATACTGGCACAGATACGCAGTATTTT
>TRBV5-1|TRBD1|TRBJ2-1|once
CASSSLGTGGAGATNEQFF
TGCGCCAGCAGCTCTCTCGGGACAGGGGGCGCCGGGGCCACCAATGAGCAGTTCTTC